Only one count was recorded for the clone carrying this TCR beta chain. Antigen: not known. This CDR3 has 13 amino acids. Germline assignment: CDR1 SGDLS and CDR2 YYNGEE. The junction had 8 bases not matched to a gene; V was cut back by 5 bases and J by 8 bases. The source of the sample is a study of lymphopenia after photon versus proton radiotherapy. Findings and caveats of the study: Only patients who died were analyzed for survival; proton advantage is unproven.

Here immunoSEQ multiplex PCR was the method, and the copy in TCRdb shows in-frame clones only, minus some. This table holds 20,000 to 25,000 clones, 75% to 90% found once. The source was peripheral blood, collected from a patient treated with photon-based radiotherapy. The TCR was taken from a man aged 55 to 70 with pancreatic cancer. The V and J genes are TRBV9 and TRBJ1-2; 8 nucleotides match TRBD1. The CDR3 here is CASRDTGGRGYTF. CDR3 nucleotides: TGTGCCAGCAGAGACACAGGGGGACGAGGCTACACCTTC.